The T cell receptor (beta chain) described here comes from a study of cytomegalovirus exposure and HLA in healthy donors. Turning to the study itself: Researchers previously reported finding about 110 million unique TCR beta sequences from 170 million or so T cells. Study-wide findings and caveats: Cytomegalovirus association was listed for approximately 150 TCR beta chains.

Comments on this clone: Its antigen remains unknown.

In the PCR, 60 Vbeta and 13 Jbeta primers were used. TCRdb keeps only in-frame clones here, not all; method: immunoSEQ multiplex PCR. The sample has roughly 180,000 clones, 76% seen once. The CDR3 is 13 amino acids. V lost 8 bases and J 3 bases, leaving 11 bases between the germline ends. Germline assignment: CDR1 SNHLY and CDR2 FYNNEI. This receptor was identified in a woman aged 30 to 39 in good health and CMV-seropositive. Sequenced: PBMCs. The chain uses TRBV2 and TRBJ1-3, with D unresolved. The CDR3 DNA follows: TGTGCCAGCTTAGGGAGCATTGGAAACACCATATATTTT. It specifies CASLGSIGNTIYF.